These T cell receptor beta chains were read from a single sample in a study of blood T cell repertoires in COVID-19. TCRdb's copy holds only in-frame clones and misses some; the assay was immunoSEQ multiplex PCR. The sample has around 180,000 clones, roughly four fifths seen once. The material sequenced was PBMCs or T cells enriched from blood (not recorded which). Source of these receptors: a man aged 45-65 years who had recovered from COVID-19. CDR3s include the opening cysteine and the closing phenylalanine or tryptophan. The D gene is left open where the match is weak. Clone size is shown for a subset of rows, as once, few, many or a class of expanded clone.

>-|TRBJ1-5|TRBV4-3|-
TGCGCCAGCAGCCTCAAGGGGCATCAGCCCCAGCATTTT
CASSLKGHQPQHF
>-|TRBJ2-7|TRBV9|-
TGTGCCAGCAGCCCGGGCGGGGCCTACGAGCAGTACTTC
CASSPGGAYEQYF
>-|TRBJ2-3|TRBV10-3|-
TGTGCCATCAAATCGGAAGCGGCGATGACAGATACGCAGTATTTT
CAIKSEAAMTDTQYF
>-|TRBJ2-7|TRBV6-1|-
TGTGCCAGCAGTGAAGGTCCCTCCAGCGGCGAGCAGTACTTC
CASSEGPSSGEQYF
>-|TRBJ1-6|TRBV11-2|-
TGTGCCAGCAGCCGGGCCCAAACGGCGGGGTCACCCCTCCACTTT
CASSRAQTAGSPLHF
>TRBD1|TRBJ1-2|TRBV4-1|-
TGCGCCAGCAGCGGCCGGGACAGGGGGTCCTATGGCTACACCTTC
CASSGRDRGSYGYTF
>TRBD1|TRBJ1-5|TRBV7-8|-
TGTGCCAGCAGCAAAAGGGGGGACAGGGGGCCTAATCAGCCCCAGCATTTT
CASSKRGDRGPNQPQHF
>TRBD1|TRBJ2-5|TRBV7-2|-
TGTGCCAGCAGCTCGACAGGGGGGAGAGAGACCCAGTACTTC
CASSSTGGRETQYF
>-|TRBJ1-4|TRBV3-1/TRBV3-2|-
TGTGCCAGCAGCCACAGAATAAATGAAAAACTGTTTTTT
CASSHRINEKLFF
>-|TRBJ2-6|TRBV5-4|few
TGTGCCAGCAGCCCGACAGGCTCTGGGGCCAACGTCCTGACTTTC
CASSPTGSGANVLTF
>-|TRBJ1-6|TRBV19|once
TGTGCCAGTAGTATGGGGACATGGGGCTCACCCCTCCACTTT
CASSMGTWGSPLHF
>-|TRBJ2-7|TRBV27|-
TGTGCCAGCAGTTCCTCTCCTAGACAGGCTTGGTACGAGCAGTACTTC
CASSSSPRQAWYEQYF
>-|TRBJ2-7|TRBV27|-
TGTGCCAGCAGTTGGGGCGGTTCTAACTACGAGCAGTACTTC
CASSWGGSNYEQYF
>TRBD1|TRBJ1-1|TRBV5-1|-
TGCGCCAGCAGCTTGATAAGGACAGGGATCATCAACACTGAAGCTTTCTTT
CASSLIRTGIINTEAFF
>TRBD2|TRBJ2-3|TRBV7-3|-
TGTGCCAGCAGCCGTTGGGGGGGAGTCCTCACAGATACGCAGTATTTT
CASSRWGGVLTDTQYF
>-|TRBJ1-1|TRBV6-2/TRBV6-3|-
TGTGCCAGCAGCGGGATGGGGCTGAACACTGAAGCTTTCTTT
CASSGMGLNTEAFF
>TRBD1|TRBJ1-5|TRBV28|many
TGTGCCAGCACCCCTGACAGGGGAATCCCCATCAATAGCAATCAGCCCCAGCATTTT
CASTPDRGIPINSNQPQHF
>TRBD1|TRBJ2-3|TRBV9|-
TGTGCCAGCAGCGTCAACCCGGGACAGGGCACAGATACGCAGTATTTT
CASSVNPGQGTDTQYF
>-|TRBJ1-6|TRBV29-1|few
TGCAGCGTGGGAGGGGGGAATTCACCCCTCCACTTT
CSVGGGNSPLHF
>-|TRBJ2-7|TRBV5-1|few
TGCGCCAGCAGCTTGGGCTCCGCGGGGCGAAACGAGCAGTACTTC
CASSLGSAGRNEQYF
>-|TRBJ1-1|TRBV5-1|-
TGCGCCAGCAGCAGGGGGAACACTGAAGCTTTCTTT
CASSRGNTEAFF
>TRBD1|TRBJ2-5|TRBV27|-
TGTGCCAGCAGTCCGCGAAGGGACAGGGGAGGGGTTATGTCCCAGTACTTC
CASSPRRDRGGVMSQYF
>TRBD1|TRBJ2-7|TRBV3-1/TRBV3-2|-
TGTGCCAGCAGCCAAAAAGGGGGCAGGGTCCACGAGCAGTACTTC
CASSQKGGRVHEQYF
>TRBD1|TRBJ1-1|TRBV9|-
TGTGCCAGCAGCGCAGCAGGGGGCTGGGCTGAAGCTTTCTTT
CASSAAGGWAEAFF
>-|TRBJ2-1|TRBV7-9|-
TGTGCCAGCAGCTCCCCGACCGGGACTGGGAACAATGAGCAGTTCTTC
CASSSPTGTGNNEQFF
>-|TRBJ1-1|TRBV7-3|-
TGTGCCAGCAGCTTACAGGGGAACACTGAAGCTTTCTTT
CASSLQGNTEAFF
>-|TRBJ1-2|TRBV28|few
TGTGCCAGCAGCCCACGGGGGGGGGCCTATGGCTACACCTTC
CASSPRGGAYGYTF
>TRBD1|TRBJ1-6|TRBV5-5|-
TGTGCCAGCAGCCTCTGGACAGGGTCCCTTGGTTCACCCCTCCACTTT
CASSLWTGSLGSPLHF
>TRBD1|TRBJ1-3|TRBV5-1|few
TGCGCCAGCAGCAACGGGACAGTTGGAAACACCATATATTTT
CASSNGTVGNTIYF
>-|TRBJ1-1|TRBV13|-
TGTGCCAGCAGCTTCCGACAGCCTGAAGCTTTCTTT
CASSFRQPEAFF
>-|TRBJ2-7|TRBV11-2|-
TGTGCCAGCAGCTACACATCCTACGAGCAGTACTTC
CASSYTSYEQYF
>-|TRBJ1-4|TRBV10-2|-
TGCGCCAGCAGCCCCCAATTGGGGGGAAAAGAAAAACTGTTTTTT
CASSPQLGGKEKLFF
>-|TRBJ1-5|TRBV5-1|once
TGCGCCAGCAGCCCTGACGGCCAGGGAAGTCAGCCCCAGCATTTT
CASSPDGQGSQPQHF
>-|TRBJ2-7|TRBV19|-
TGTGCCAGTAGTATTCTATGGGGGCTGCCCTACGAGCAGTACTTC
CASSILWGLPYEQYF
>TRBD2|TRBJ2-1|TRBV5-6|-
TGTGCCAGCAACCCCCCGGCTAGCGGGGGGGCCAGGTTGAATGAGCAGTTCTTC
CASNPPASGGARLNEQFF
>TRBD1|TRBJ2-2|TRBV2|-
TGTGCCAGCACTCGGACAGGGAACACCGGGGAGCTGTTTTTT
CASTRTGNTGELFF
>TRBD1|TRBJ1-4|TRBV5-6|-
TGTGCCAGCAGCTTTTCCGGGACAGTAGAAAAACTGTTTTTT
CASSFSGTVEKLFF
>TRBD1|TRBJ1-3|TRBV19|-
TGTGCCAGTAGTCTGGGACAGGGACTCTCTGGAAACACCATATATTTT
CASSLGQGLSGNTIYF
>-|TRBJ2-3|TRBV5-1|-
TGCGCCAGCGCGGGGAGGTTCACAGATACGCAGTATTTT
CASAGRFTDTQYF
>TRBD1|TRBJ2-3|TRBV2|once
TGTGCCAGCAGCCGGACCGGGACAGGGGTCACAGATACGCAGTATTTT
CASSRTGTGVTDTQYF
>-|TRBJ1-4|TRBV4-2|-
TGTGCCAGCAGCCACCCAGGGGAGCGCGCAAAACTGTTTTTT
CASSHPGERAKLFF
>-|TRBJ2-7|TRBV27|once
TGTGCCAGCAGAGTACAGGGTACCTACGAGCAGTACTTC
CASRVQGTYEQYF